Listed below are T cell receptor beta chains from one sample, sequenced in a study of cytomegalovirus exposure and HLA in healthy donors. TCRdb's table, derived via immunoSEQ multiplex PCR, lists solely in-frame clones and lacks some. The sample gives 110,000 to 150,000 clones, 89% of which show up once; about 8.2% is in the top ten. The sequencing input was PBMCs. Source of these receptors: a woman aged 18-29 years in good health and CMV-seropositive. Each CDR3 is given with its conserved first and last residue. D genes are given only for firm matches. The size entry is marked missing in some rows and otherwise reads once, few, many or a size class.

j_call: TRBJ1-1
d_call: NA
v_call: TRBV27
clone_size: NA
cdr3_aa: CASSLIGGVNTEAFF
cdr3_nt: TGTGCCAGCAGTTTAATCGGGGGGGTGAACACTGAAGCTTTCTTT

j_call: TRBJ1-2
d_call: NA
v_call: TRBV11-2
clone_size: NA
cdr3_aa: CASRRPGRVMGGYTF
cdr3_nt: TGTGCCAGCAGACGCCCTGGCAGGGTGATGGGCGGCTACACCTTC

j_call: TRBJ1-1
d_call: TRBD1
v_call: TRBV11-2
clone_size: NA
cdr3_aa: CASSLTGGVAFF
cdr3_nt: TGTGCCAGCAGCTTGACAGGGGGAGTAGCTTTCTTT

j_call: TRBJ1-1
d_call: NA
v_call: TRBV11-3
clone_size: NA
cdr3_aa: CASSDSLMNTEAFF
cdr3_nt: TGTGCCAGCAGCGACAGCCTGATGAACACTGAAGCTTTCTTT

j_call: TRBJ2-3
d_call: NA
v_call: TRBV10-3
clone_size: NA
cdr3_aa: CAISERQNTDTQYF
cdr3_nt: TGTGCCATCAGTGAGAGACAGAACACAGATACGCAGTATTTT

j_call: TRBJ1-5
d_call: TRBD1
v_call: TRBV6-8
clone_size: NA
cdr3_aa: CASSYGQGAQPHSNQPQHF
cdr3_nt: TGTGCCAGCAGCTATGGACAGGGGGCCCAACCTCATAGCAATCAGCCCCAGCATTTT

j_call: TRBJ2-7
d_call: NA
v_call: TRBV5-4
clone_size: NA
cdr3_aa: CASSTDNSYEQYF
cdr3_nt: TGTGCCAGCAGCACCGACAACTCCTACGAGCAGTACTTC

j_call: TRBJ2-1
d_call: NA
v_call: TRBV5-1
clone_size: NA
cdr3_aa: CASSLGGTKNNEQFF
cdr3_nt: TGCGCCAGCAGCCTTGGCGGGACGAAAAACAATGAGCAGTTCTTC

j_call: TRBJ1-3
d_call: TRBD1
v_call: TRBV7-9
clone_size: few
cdr3_aa: CASSPWTGGTGNTIYF
cdr3_nt: TGTGCCAGCAGCCCCTGGACAGGGGGCACTGGAAACACCATATATTTT

j_call: TRBJ2-3
d_call: TRBD2
v_call: TRBV28
clone_size: NA
cdr3_aa: CASGSGGATDTQYF
cdr3_nt: TGTGCCAGCGGCAGCGGGGGGGCCACAGATACGCAGTATTTT

j_call: TRBJ2-2
d_call: TRBD1
v_call: TRBV28
clone_size: NA
cdr3_aa: CASKGQTMNTGELFF
cdr3_nt: TGTGCCAGCAAGGGACAGACCATGAACACCGGGGAGCTGTTTTTT

j_call: TRBJ1-2
d_call: NA
v_call: TRBV9
clone_size: NA
cdr3_aa: CASSGVGTHYGYTF
cdr3_nt: TGTGCCAGCAGCGGGGTCGGGACACACTATGGCTACACCTTC

j_call: TRBJ1-4
d_call: NA
v_call: TRBV9
clone_size: NA
cdr3_aa: CASSSRGSSEKLFF
cdr3_nt: TGTGCCAGCAGCTCGCGGGGGTCGAGTGAAAAACTGTTTTTT

j_call: TRBJ1-2
d_call: NA
v_call: TRBV30
clone_size: NA
cdr3_aa: CAWPGADYGYTF
cdr3_nt: TGTGCCTGGCCAGGGGCGGACTATGGCTACACCTTC

j_call: TRBJ2-3
d_call: NA
v_call: TRBV6-4
clone_size: NA
cdr3_aa: CASSERLTLLRLDTQYF
cdr3_nt: TGTGCCAGCAGTGAACGCCTCACTCTGCTTCGCTTGGATACGCAGTATTTT

j_call: TRBJ2-7
d_call: TRBD2
v_call: TRBV5-6
clone_size: NA
cdr3_aa: CASSPLAGGPYEQYF
cdr3_nt: TGTGCCAGCAGCCCCTTAGCGGGGGGGCCTTACGAGCAGTACTTC

j_call: TRBJ1-1
d_call: NA
v_call: TRBV6-5
clone_size: NA
cdr3_aa: CASSSPYTEAFF
cdr3_nt: TGTGCCAGCAGCTCTCCTTACACTGAAGCTTTCTTT

j_call: TRBJ2-7
d_call: TRBD2
v_call: TRBV28
clone_size: NA
cdr3_aa: CASVPTSGLTYEQYF
cdr3_nt: TGTGCCAGCGTACCCACTAGCGGGCTAACCTACGAGCAGTACTTC

j_call: TRBJ1-2
d_call: TRBD1
v_call: TRBV4-1
clone_size: NA
cdr3_aa: CASSTTGGGYTF
cdr3_nt: TGCGCCAGCAGCACGACAGGGGGGGGCTACACCTTC

j_call: TRBJ1-2
d_call: NA
v_call: TRBV7-9
clone_size: NA
cdr3_aa: CASSSPGEANYGYTF
cdr3_nt: TGTGCCAGCAGCTCCCCTGGGGAGGCCAACTATGGCTACACCTTC

j_call: TRBJ1-1
d_call: NA
v_call: TRBV29-1
clone_size: NA
cdr3_aa: CSAQGRGEAEAFF
cdr3_nt: TGCAGCGCCCAAGGGCGGGGAGAGGCTGAAGCTTTCTTT

j_call: TRBJ2-1
d_call: TRBD2
v_call: TRBV7-8
clone_size: NA
cdr3_aa: CASSLGSGGAFNEQFF
cdr3_nt: TGTGCCAGCAGCTTAGGTAGCGGGGGGGCCTTCAATGAGCAGTTCTTC

j_call: TRBJ1-5
d_call: NA
v_call: TRBV30
clone_size: once
cdr3_aa: CAWSADWLGNQPQHF
cdr3_nt: TGTGCCTGGAGTGCAGATTGGCTTGGCAATCAGCCCCAGCATTTT

j_call: TRBJ1-3
d_call: NA
v_call: TRBV9
clone_size: few
cdr3_aa: CASSVDSGGNTIYF
cdr3_nt: TGTGCCAGCAGCGTAGATAGCGGTGGAAACACCATATATTTT

j_call: TRBJ2-7
d_call: NA
v_call: TRBV5-1
clone_size: NA
cdr3_aa: CASSLGLENYEQYF
cdr3_nt: TGCGCCAGCAGCTTGGGACTAGAGAACTACGAGCAGTACTTC

j_call: TRBJ2-2
d_call: NA
v_call: TRBV5-1
clone_size: NA
cdr3_aa: CASSLGSAGHTGELFF
cdr3_nt: TGCGCCAGCAGCTTGGGTAGCGCGGGACACACCGGGGAGCTGTTTTTT

j_call: TRBJ1-3
d_call: NA
v_call: TRBV14
clone_size: NA
cdr3_aa: CASRRASGNTIYF
cdr3_nt: TGTGCCAGCAGGAGGGCCTCTGGAAACACCATATATTTT

j_call: TRBJ2-7
d_call: NA
v_call: TRBV6-5
clone_size: NA
cdr3_aa: CASSYSGGLGQYF
cdr3_nt: TGTGCCAGCAGTTACTCCGGCGGGCTCGGGCAGTACTTC

j_call: TRBJ2-7
d_call: NA
v_call: TRBV6-6
clone_size: NA
cdr3_aa: CASSYPDRHEYEQYF
cdr3_nt: TGTGCCAGCAGTTACCCTGACAGACATGAATACGAGCAGTACTTC

j_call: TRBJ1-2
d_call: NA
v_call: TRBV19
clone_size: NA
cdr3_aa: CASSTGGVGYGYTF
cdr3_nt: TGTGCCAGTAGTACGGGGGGCGTCGGCTATGGCTACACCTTC

j_call: TRBJ1-6
d_call: NA
v_call: TRBV2
clone_size: NA
cdr3_aa: CASLREDSPLHF
cdr3_nt: TGTGCCAGCCTACGGGAGGATTCACCCCTCCACTTT

j_call: TRBJ1-1
d_call: NA
v_call: TRBV11-3
clone_size: NA
cdr3_aa: CASSFGRNTEAFF
cdr3_nt: TGTGCCAGCAGCTTCGGGAGGAACACTGAAGCTTTCTTT

j_call: TRBJ2-5
d_call: TRBD2
v_call: TRBV7-9
clone_size: NA
cdr3_aa: CASSSPRTSGGNGETQYF
cdr3_nt: TGTGCCAGCAGCTCTCCCCGGACTAGCGGGGGGAACGGGGAGACCCAGTACTTC

j_call: TRBJ2-2
d_call: NA
v_call: TRBV5-1
clone_size: NA
cdr3_aa: CASSGGQGVSTGELFF
cdr3_nt: TGCGCCAGCAGCGGAGGGCAGGGGGTTAGCACCGGGGAGCTGTTTTTT